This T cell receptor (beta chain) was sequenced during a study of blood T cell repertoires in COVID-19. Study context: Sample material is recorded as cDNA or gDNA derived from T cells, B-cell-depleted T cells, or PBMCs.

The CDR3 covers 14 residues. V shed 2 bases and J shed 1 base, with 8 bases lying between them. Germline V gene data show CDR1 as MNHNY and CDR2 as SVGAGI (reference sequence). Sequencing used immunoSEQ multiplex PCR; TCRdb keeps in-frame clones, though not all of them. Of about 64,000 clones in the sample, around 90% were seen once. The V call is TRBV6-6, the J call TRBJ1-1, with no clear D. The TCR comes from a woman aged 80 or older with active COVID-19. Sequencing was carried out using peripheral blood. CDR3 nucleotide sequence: TGTGCCAGCAGTTACGGAGGTGAGAACACTGAAGCTTTCTTT. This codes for CASSYGGENTEAFF.